Listed below are T cell receptor beta chains from one sample, sequenced in a study of blood T cells in healthy people across ages. One entry per CDR3 protein results from TCRdb running MiXCR on the 5' RACE reads. The data contain about 1,400,000 distinct CDR3 sequences, 59% of them singletons. The sample comprised blood. Source of these receptors: a man between 18 and 35 years old in good health. CDR3s include the opening cysteine and the closing phenylalanine or tryptophan. Each record gives: D gene, V gene, clone size, J gene, CDR3 DNA, CDR3 protein. A D gene is named only where the DNA matches it firmly. Size is omitted from some rows. Given values are once, few, many or a class for expanded clones.

-,TRBV7-8,-,TRBJ2-2,TGTGCCAGCAGCTTAGTGCACCCCCGAACCCTGAACACCGGGGAGCTGTTTTTT,CASSLVHPRTLNTGELFF
-,TRBV7-2,-,TRBJ2-1,TGTGCCAGCAGCTTAGTCACAAAGCAGTTCTTC,CASSLVTKQFF
-,TRBV2,-,TRBJ1-5,TGTGCCAGCGCGGAACAGCAACTTCAGCCCCAGCATTTT,CASAEQQLQPQHF
-,TRBV20-1,-,TRBJ2-2,TGCAGTGCTAGGGATGGACAGAAGAACACCGGGGAGCTGTTTTTT,CSARDGQKNTGELFF
-,TRBV20-1,-,TRBJ1-5,TGCAGTGTTCAAGGCAGGGAAGCCCAGCCCCAGCATTTT,CSVQGREAQPQHF
-,TRBV7-8,-,TRBJ2-5,TGTGCCAGCAGCTTATTTCGGCAGCCTCAAGAGACCCAGTACTTC,CASSLFRQPQETQYF
-,TRBV18,-,TRBJ2-5,TGTGCCAGCCGACCAGACAGTGGGCAAGAGACCCAGTACTTC,CASRPDSGQETQYF
-,TRBV6-2/TRBV6-3,few,TRBJ1-2,TGTGCCAGCAGTTACGCGTCGGTCTATGGCTACACCTTC,CASSYASVYGYTF
TRBD2,TRBV27,-,TRBJ2-1,TGTGCCAGCAGTTTATATCGACTAGCGCCTTACAATGAGCAGTTCTTC,CASSLYRLAPYNEQFF
-,TRBV14,-,TRBJ2-1,TGTGCCAGCAGCTCACAGTATCCTGGTGAGCAGTTCTTC,CASSSQYPGEQFF
-,TRBV20-1,-,TRBJ2-7,TGCAGTGCGACAGATGAAAGGGGATTTTACGAGCAGTACTTC,CSATDERGFYEQYF
TRBD2,TRBV4-2,-,TRBJ2-1,TGTGCCAGCAGCCAAGATCGGACTAGCGGGGGGGTATATGATGAGCAGTTCTTC,CASSQDRTSGGVYDEQFF
-,TRBV14,-,TRBJ1-2,TGTGCCAGCAGCCAAGCTCAGAGCCCCTCTTATGGCTACACCTTC,CASSQAQSPSYGYTF
-,TRBV28,-,TRBJ1-4,TGTGCCAGCAGCCTTACGGGGGGGCGGGGTGAAAAACTGTTTTTT,CASSLTGGRGEKLFF
-,TRBV29-1,few,TRBJ2-3,TGCAGCGTTCCTTACCCGGGAGCAGATACGCAGTATTTT,CSVPYPGADTQYF
-,TRBV21-1,-,TRBJ2-5,TGTGCCAGCAGCACCCTGGGACTAGCGGGCGAAAAAGAGACCCAGTACTTC,CASSTLGLAGEKETQYF
-,TRBV6-1,-,TRBJ1-2,TGTGCCAGCAGTACCCGACAGTTGGGGGATGGCTACACCTTC,CASSTRQLGDGYTF
TRBD2,TRBV20-1,-,TRBJ2-1,TGCAGTGCATCTAGCGGGCGGCTTTATGAGCAGTTCTTC,CSASSGRLYEQFF
-,TRBV6-5,-,TRBJ2-7,TGTGCCAGCAGGCAAGGACAGGAGGGCGAGCAGTACTTC,CASRQGQEGEQYF
-,TRBV6-5,-,TRBJ2-3,TGTGCCAGCAGTTACCAGTTTCAGGATACGCAGTATTTT,CASSYQFQDTQYF
-,TRBV11-2,-,TRBJ2-5,TGTGCCAGCAGCTGGAAGGAGACCCAGTACTTC,CASSWKETQYF
-,TRBV10-1,-,TRBJ2-3,TGCGCCAGCAGTGAGATGGTAGAGGGAGATACGCAGTATTTT,CASSEMVEGDTQYF
-,TRBV6-4,once,TRBJ1-5,TGTGCCAGCAGCGATATTAAGGTTCCCCGCGGGCACTCCAATCAGCCCCAGCATTTT,CASSDIKVPRGHSNQPQHF
TRBD2,TRBV25-1,many,TRBJ2-1,TGTGCCAGCAGTGGTTCGCTATTAGCGGGAGTATCGGGTGAGCAGTTCTTC,CASSGSLLAGVSGEQFF
-,TRBV6-1,-,TRBJ2-7,TGTGCCAGCAGTGAACGGCAGGGCTACGAGCAGTACTTC,CASSERQGYEQYF
TRBD1,TRBV5-1,-,TRBJ2-2,TGCGCCAGCAGCTTCTACTCCGGGACAGGGGACACCGGGGAGCTGTTTTTT,CASSFYSGTGDTGELFF
-,TRBV7-9,-,TRBJ2-3,TGTGCCAGCAGCAGCCTAGACAGCTCAGATACGCAGTATTTT,CASSSLDSSDTQYF
-,TRBV28,-,TRBJ1-2,TGTGCCAGCAGTACAGGCCTATATGGCTACACCTTC,CASSTGLYGYTF
-,TRBV20-1,few,TRBJ2-5,TGCAGTGCTAGAGATTCCCGACTCTTGTCGGAGACCCAGTACTTC,CSARDSRLLSETQYF
-,TRBV3-1,-,TRBJ2-1,TGTGCCAGCAGCCTCGCTCGAGCGGATGAGCAGTTCTTC,CASSLARADEQFF
-,TRBV5-1,-,TRBJ2-7,TGCGCCAGCAGCGTTACGACAGCAAGCTCCTACGAGCAGTACTTC,CASSVTTASSYEQYF
-,TRBV10-3,-,TRBJ2-7,TGTGCCACTACTCAGCCCCAAGACCCCTACGAGCAGTACTTC,CATTQPQDPYEQYF
-,TRBV4-1,-,TRBJ2-3,TGCGCCAGCAGCCAAGGGAGGGGGCTCCGGACAGATACGCAGTATTTT,CASSQGRGLRTDTQYF
-,TRBV7-2,-,TRBJ2-7,TGTGCCAGCAGCTTAGAGTATTTTGCGGGGGCGGGCGAGCAGTACTTC,CASSLEYFAGAGEQYF
-,TRBV20-1,-,TRBJ1-2,TGCAGTGCTCTTCCGATAGAGGGCTATGGCTACACCTTC,CSALPIEGYGYTF
TRBD2,TRBV7-2,few,TRBJ2-1,TGTGCCAGCAGCGTAGGGGCGGGAGTGGGTAATGAGCAGTTCTTC,CASSVGAGVGNEQFF
TRBD2,TRBV3-1,-,TRBJ2-1,TGTGCCAGCAGCGCTAGCGGGGGGTACTACAATGAGCAGTTCTTC,CASSASGGYYNEQFF
-,TRBV7-2,-,TRBJ2-7,TGTGCCAGCAGCTTAGGGCGACGGGTCTACGAGCAGTACTTC,CASSLGRRVYEQYF
-,TRBV4-1,few,TRBJ1-6,TGCGCCAGCAGCCAAGACGGAAAAGCCCTCCACTTT,CASSQDGKALHF
-,TRBV7-9,once,TRBJ1-2,TGTGCCAGCAGCTTATCCCCCCCATCGATCTATGGCTACACCTTC,CASSLSPPSIYGYTF
-,TRBV2,-,TRBJ1-6,TGTGCCAGCAGTGATTGGGCGGAAGATAATTCACCCCTCCACTTT,CASSDWAEDNSPLHF
TRBD1,TRBV6-5,few,TRBJ2-7,TGTGCCAGCAGTTACTCTTATCTGGGACAGGCCTCCTACGAGCAGTACTTC,CASSYSYLGQASYEQYF
-,TRBV3-1,-,TRBJ2-6,TGTGCCAGCAGCCAACCCTCCGTCCGGTCTGGGGCCAACGTCCTGACTTTC,CASSQPSVRSGANVLTF
TRBD1,TRBV6-6,-,TRBJ2-3,TGTGCCAGCAGTTACAGGACAGGGGGGACCCCAGATACGCAGTATTTT,CASSYRTGGTPDTQYF
TRBD1,TRBV25-1,-,TRBJ1-2,TGTGCCAGCAGTGAGAGGGGGCGCAACTATGGCTACACCTTC,CASSERGRNYGYTF
-,TRBV3-1,once,TRBJ2-1,TGTGCCAGCAGCCAGCCGGGACGGAACTACAATGAGCAGTTCTTC,CASSQPGRNYNEQFF
-,TRBV6-5,-,TRBJ2-3,TGTGCCAGCAGTTACTCGGTGCAGGCAGTCACAGATACGCAGTATTTT,CASSYSVQAVTDTQYF
-,TRBV5-1,few,TRBJ2-6,TGCGCCAGCAGCATGGACCCCTCTGGGGCCAACGTCCTGACTTTC,CASSMDPSGANVLTF
-,TRBV27,-,TRBJ2-7,TGTGCCAGCAGTTTAGGAGCAGGGGTTAACTACTACGAGCAGTACTTC,CASSLGAGVNYYEQYF
TRBD1,TRBV7-9,-,TRBJ2-2,TGTGCCAGCGATGGAGGGGACAGGGTCCTCGGGGAGCTGTTTTTT,CASDGGDRVLGELFF
-,TRBV6-2/TRBV6-3,once,TRBJ2-3,TGTGCCAGCAGTACGGGACTTCTAGATACGCAGTATTTT,CASSTGLLDTQYF
TRBD1,TRBV12-3/TRBV12-4,-,TRBJ2-5,TGTGCCAGCAGTTTAATGGGACAGGGGGTAGGAGAGACCCAGTACTTC,CASSLMGQGVGETQYF
-,TRBV28,-,TRBJ2-5,TGTGCCAGCAGTTCCCCCGGGAGAAGGCCTCCGTCGACCCAGTACTTC,CASSSPGRRPPSTQYF